By proportion, the clone carrying this T cell receptor (beta chain) is medium-sized. Assay: immunoSEQ multiplex PCR; the TCRdb copy retains only in-frame clones and omits some. The table shows roughly 20,000 clones, with approximately 87% occurring only once. The sample belongs to a study of T cell changes during pregnancy in multiple sclerosis. The length of the CDR3 is 14 residues. The ends were cut back, 0 bases at V and 0 bases at J, with 3 bases in the middle. Germline CDR1 is LNHNV and CDR2 is YYDKDF (reference sequence). The chain is built from TRBV15 and TRBJ1-3; D not certain. The source of this sequence is a female donor in good health, enrolled as a control in a pregnancy study. The sequencing used CD8+ T cells from peripheral blood mononuclear cells, collected in the third trimester of pregnancy. For the CDR3, the DNA is TGTGCCACCAGCAGAGATCTCTCTGGAAACACCATATATTTT. This sequence encodes CATSRDLSGNTIYF.